This T cell receptor beta chain was captured by sequencing in a study of T cells in Graves' hyperthyroidism and ophthalmopathy. From germline, CDR1 is SGHNT and CDR2 YENEEA. This CDR3 is 17 amino acids long. The V segment lost 1 base and the J segment 6 bases; nucleotides outside the gene matches: 4. This clonotype appeared many times. The target antigen is unknown. Study-level findings and limits: Stable hyperthyroidism was told apart from ophthalmopathy by a model built on 13 V-J features. Blood also held most thyroid clonotypes expanded beyond 0.001.

TCR beta CDR3 region amplification was performed from RNA transcripts. TCR CDR3 regions were first amplified by RT-PCR with HTBI primers. TCRdb reprocessed the multiplex PCR reads with MiXCR, giving one entry per CDR3 protein. The table records around 390,000 distinct CDR3 sequences, more than 12% of them present only once. The chain has TRBV11-3 and TRBJ2-3, with 16 bases lining up with TRBD2. The source of this sequence is a woman aged 30 to 39 with Graves' ophthalmopathy. The source material was blood. The CDR3, as DNA: TGTGCCAGCAGCTTAGCCGGGACTAGCGGGGGGGCGGATACGCAGTATTTT. This translates into CASSLAGTSGGADTQYF.